This T cell receptor (beta chain) was profiled in a study of cytomegalovirus exposure and HLA in healthy donors. Study in general: Within an early data release were about 90 million unique TCRs drawn from HLA-typed donors. Broader study findings: In a later analysis, TCR beta V- and J-gene trimming was associated with a missense DCLRE1C variant. Later analysis suggested most CMV-associated TCR beta chains were HLA-restricted.

Trimming cost V 4 bases and J 4 bases, with 17 bases left between them. CDR1 and CDR2 (germline): SGHRS, YFSETQ. This CDR3 is 15 amino acids long. The PCR was carried out with 60 Vbeta primers and 13 Jbeta primers. Some clones are missing from TCRdb's copy, which holds only in-frame ones; the method was immunoSEQ multiplex PCR. The sample shows some 130,000 clones, about 80% of them seen only once. Whereas donors were nominally healthy upon sampling, unrecorded immune exposures were probable. This clone showed up just a few times. The antigen is not known. The receptor was isolated from a young man in good health and CMV-seronegative. This chain links TRBV5-1 with TRBJ1-2, with a possible D match to TRBD1 (6 bases). Input material: PBMCs. DNA of the CDR3: TGCGCCAGCAGCCCCGGACAGCTTTCCAGCTATGGCTACACCTTC. Amino acid sequence: CASSPGQLSSYGYTF.